These T cell receptor beta chains were read from a single sample in a study of blood T cell repertoires in COVID-19. The assay was immunoSEQ multiplex PCR, and TCRdb's table has in-frame clones only and misses some. The sample shows around 92,000 clones, about 86% of them seen only once. Sequencing was performed on peripheral blood. These receptors originate from a woman aged 55 to 70 in a cohort sampled during active or convalescent COVID-19. The CDR3 runs from the conserved cysteine through the conserved F or W. Clone size, where shown, is once, few, many, or a class for clones that have expanded.

V gene	clone size	CDR3 length	J gene	CDR3 protein
TRBV6-5	.	14	TRBJ1-1	CASSNQGASTEAFF
TRBV5-4	.	12	TRBJ1-1	CASSYWNTEAFF
TRBV2	.	13	TRBJ2-7	CASSLAGGYEQYF
TRBV7-3	.	13	TRBJ2-1	CASSQSGGREQFF
TRBV5-1	.	16	TRBJ2-7	CASSLVGPGDAYEQYF
TRBV9	.	15	TRBJ2-2	CASSVGQPNTGELFF
TRBV6-5	.	15	TRBJ1-2	CASSPPQTGSNGYTF
TRBV7-8	few	13	TRBJ2-7	CASSRRQGYEQYF
TRBV24-1	.	13	TRBJ2-5	CATATDSQETQYF
TRBV19	.	15	TRBJ2-3	CASRNRGQATDTQYF
TRBV18	once	16	TRBJ1-2	CASSGVRDTPLYGYTF
TRBV3-1/TRBV3-2	.	14	TRBJ1-5	CASSETGFNQPQHF
TRBV6-2/TRBV6-3	.	12	TRBJ1-1	CASSVAGLIAFF
TRBV4-1	.	15	TRBJ1-4	CASSQWDRGGEKLFF
TRBV9	.	20	TRBJ2-2	CASSVGLGKTGLFNTGELFF
TRBV7-8	.	15	TRBJ2-1	CASSRGRESYNEQFF
TRBV6-4	.	13	TRBJ1-2	CASSAGNSYGYTF
TRBV9	few	15	TRBJ2-1	CASSSGLAIYNEQFF